These T cell receptor beta chains were read from a single sample in a study of graft-versus-host responses after intestinal transplantation. Assay: immunoSEQ multiplex PCR; the TCRdb copy retains only in-frame clones and omits some. Among some 130,000 clones, approximately 95% were seen once, and the ten largest hold 0.095% to 0.15%. These TCRs' antigens remain unknown. Sequenced here: unstimulated CD4+ T cells sorted from spleen or lymph node cells, sampled before intestinal transplant. These receptors all stem from a human donor who received an intestinal transplant. CDR3s include the opening cysteine and the closing phenylalanine or tryptophan. Fields, in order: J gene, D gene, V gene, clone size, CDR3 protein, CDR3 DNA. A D gene is named only where the DNA matches it firmly. Rows give clone size only sometimes, using once, few, many, or a class for an expanded clone.

TRBJ2-7 | TRBD1 | TRBV2 | - | CASRGTGDQHSYEQYF | TGTGCCAGCAGAGGGACAGGGGACCAACACTCCTACGAGCAGTACTTC
TRBJ2-3 | TRBD2 | TRBV2 | - | CATSRESDTQYF | TGTGCCACATCGCGGGAGTCAGATACGCAGTATTTT
TRBJ2-7 | - | TRBV6-1 | once | CASEAGNSYEQYF | TGTGCCAGCGAGGCGGGAAACTCCTACGAGCAGTACTTC
TRBJ2-7 | - | TRBV28 | - | CASSRPTASYEQYF | TGTGCCAGCAGTCGGCCGACAGCCTCCTACGAGCAGTACTTC
TRBJ2-3 | TRBD2 | TRBV27 | - | CASSLPGLAGGTDTQYF | TGTGCCAGCAGTCTCCCGGGACTAGCGGGGGGCACAGATACGCAGTATTTT
TRBJ2-1 | TRBD2 | TRBV2 | - | CATSRRESSYNEQFF | TGTGCCACCAGTAGGCGGGAGAGCTCCTACAATGAGCAGTTCTTC
TRBJ2-3 | - | TRBV29-1 | - | CSVREESTDTQYF | TGCAGCGTTCGCGAGGAATCCACAGATACGCAGTATTTT
TRBJ1-2 | - | TRBV6-5 | - | CASSYESAPAGGYTF | TGTGCCAGCAGTTACGAATCAGCCCCGGCGGGTGGCTACACCTTC
TRBJ2-7 | - | TRBV30 | - | CAWSVEGYEQYF | TGTGCCTGGAGTGTAGAGGGTTACGAGCAGTACTTC
TRBJ2-5 | - | TRBV19 | - | CASSMGASQEAQYF | TGTGCCAGTAGTATGGGGGCTAGCCAAGAGGCCCAGTACTTC
TRBJ2-5 | - | TRBV7-9 | - | CASSSGVETQYF | TGTGCCAGCAGCTCAGGCGTCGAGACCCAGTACTTC
TRBJ2-1 | TRBD2 | TRBV5-1 | - | CASQILAGAGNEQFF | TGCGCCAGCCAAATCCTAGCGGGAGCCGGCAATGAGCAGTTCTTC
TRBJ1-2 | - | TRBV15 | - | CATSRVFVKRGPTKRDGYTF | TGTGCCACCAGCAGAGTGTTCGTGAAAAGAGGCCCTACCAAACGGGACGGCTACACCTTC
TRBJ2-7 | TRBD1 | TRBV5-1 | - | CASSSRTGGEQYF | TGCGCCAGCAGCTCCCGGACAGGGGGCGAGCAGTACTTC
TRBJ2-2 | - | TRBV19 | - | CASSIRGAGTGELFF | TGTGCCAGTAGTATCCGGGGGGCGGGGACCGGGGAGCTGTTTTTT
TRBJ2-7 | - | TRBV30 | - | CAWRSGGSSYEQYF | TGTGCCTGGAGGTCCGGAGGGAGCTCCTACGAGCAGTACTTC
TRBJ2-1 | TRBD2 | TRBV2 | once | CASSERGLVVDEQFF | TGTGCCAGCAGTGAAAGGGGACTAGTTGTAGATGAGCAGTTCTTC
TRBJ2-3 | - | TRBV7-9 | - | CASSADTQYF | TGTGCCAGCAGCGCAGATACGCAGTATTTT
TRBJ1-1 | - | TRBV5-4 | once | CASSLAASLAEVTEAFF | TGTGCCAGCAGCTTGGCCGCATCCCTGGCGGAGGTGACTGAAGCTTTCTTT
TRBJ2-5 | - | TRBV30 | - | CAWSGGNQETQYF | TGTGCCTGGAGTGGGGGAAACCAAGAGACCCAGTACTTC
TRBJ1-4 | - | TRBV18 | few | CASSDGVILLF | TGTGCCAGCTCAGACGGGGTGATCTTGCTTTTT